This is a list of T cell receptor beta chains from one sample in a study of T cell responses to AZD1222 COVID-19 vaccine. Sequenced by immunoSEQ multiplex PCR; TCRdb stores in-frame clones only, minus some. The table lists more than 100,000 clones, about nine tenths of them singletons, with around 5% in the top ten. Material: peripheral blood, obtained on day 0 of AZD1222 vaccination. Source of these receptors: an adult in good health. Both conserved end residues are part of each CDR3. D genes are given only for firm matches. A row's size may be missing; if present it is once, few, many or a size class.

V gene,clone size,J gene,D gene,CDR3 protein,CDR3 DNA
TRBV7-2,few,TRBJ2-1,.,CASSTYGIVSPFF,TGTGCCAGCAGCACCTACGGGATCGTCTCTCCGTTCTTC
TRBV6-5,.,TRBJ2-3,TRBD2,CASRVAGGRADTQYF,TGTGCCAGCAGAGTAGCGGGGGGGCGGGCAGATACGCAGTATTTT
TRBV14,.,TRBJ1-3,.,CASSPIPPRNTIYF,TGTGCCAGCAGCCCAATCCCCCCACGAAACACCATATATTTT
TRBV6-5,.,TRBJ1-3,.,CASMRQPGNTIYF,TGTGCCAGCATGAGACAGCCTGGAAACACCATATATTTT
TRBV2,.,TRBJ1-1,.,CASTDTGRGAEAFF,TGTGCCAGCACCGACACAGGGCGGGGCGCTGAAGCTTTCTTT
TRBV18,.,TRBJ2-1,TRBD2,CASSPGLASEEFF,TGTGCCAGCTCACCGGGACTAGCATCCGAAGAGTTCTTC
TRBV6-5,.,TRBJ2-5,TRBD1,CASSYGQGETQYF,TGTGCCAGCAGTTACGGACAGGGCGAGACCCAGTACTTC
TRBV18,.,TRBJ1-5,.,CASSEGGHQPQHF,TGTGCCAGCTCAGAGGGAGGCCATCAGCCCCAGCATTTT
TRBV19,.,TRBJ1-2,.,CASSQDRDTNYGYTF,TGTGCCAGTAGTCAGGACAGAGATACTAACTATGGCTACACCTTC
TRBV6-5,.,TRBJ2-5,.,CASSFDSSPPETQYF,TGTGCCAGCAGTTTCGACAGCTCGCCCCCAGAGACCCAGTACTTC
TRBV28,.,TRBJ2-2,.,CASSLSVGELFF,TGTGCCAGCAGTTTAAGTGTTGGGGAGCTGTTTTTT
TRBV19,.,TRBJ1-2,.,CATKDGFDYGYTF,TGTGCCACCAAGGACGGATTTGACTATGGCTACACCTTC
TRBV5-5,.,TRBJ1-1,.,CASSLILWNTEAFF,TGTGCCAGCAGCTTAATTTTGTGGAACACTGAAGCTTTCTTT
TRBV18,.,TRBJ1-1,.,CASSPTSGATATLNTEAFF,TGTGCCAGCTCACCAACTTCAGGGGCCACGGCGACCCTGAACACTGAAGCTTTCTTT
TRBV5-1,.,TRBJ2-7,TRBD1,CASSSATAGTGDNEQYF,TGCGCCAGCAGCTCGGCCACCGCCGGGACAGGGGACAACGAGCAGTACTTC
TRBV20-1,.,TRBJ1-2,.,CSGEESYGYTF,TGCAGTGGGGAAGAGAGCTATGGCTACACCTTC
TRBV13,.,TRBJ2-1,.,CASGKEGMGYEQFF,TGTGCCAGCGGAAAGGAGGGGATGGGGTATGAGCAGTTCTTC
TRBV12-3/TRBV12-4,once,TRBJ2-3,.,CASRPAVLDTQYF,TGTGCCAGCAGGCCAGCAGTGCTAGATACGCAGTATTTT
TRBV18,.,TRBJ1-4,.,CASSPQERNEKLFF,TGTGCCAGCTCACCACAGGAGAGGAATGAAAAACTGTTTTTT
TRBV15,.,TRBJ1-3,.,CATSRGYSWDTIYF,TGTGCCACCAGCAGAGGATACTCGTGGGACACCATATATTTT
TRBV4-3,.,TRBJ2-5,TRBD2,CASSQDEGTKETQYF,TGCGCCAGCAGCCAAGATGAGGGGACTAAAGAGACCCAGTACTTC
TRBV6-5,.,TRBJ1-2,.,CASTEGGFNYGYTF,TGTGCCAGCACCGAGGGGGGATTTAACTATGGCTACACCTTC
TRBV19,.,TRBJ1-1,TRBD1,CASSRGTGGSPLNTEAFF,TGTGCCAGTAGTCGGGGAACAGGGGGCTCTCCATTAAACACTGAAGCTTTCTTT
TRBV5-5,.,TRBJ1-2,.,CASSHDTGTGGYTF,TGTGCCAGCAGCCATGATACCGGGACGGGTGGCTACACCTTC
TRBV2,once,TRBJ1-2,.,CASREYGYTF,TGTGCCAGCAGGGAGTATGGCTACACCTTC
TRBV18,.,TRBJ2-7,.,CASSPGDEQYF,TGTGCCAGCTCACCAGGTGACGAGCAGTACTTC
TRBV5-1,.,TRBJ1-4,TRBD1,CASSPDRVEKLFF,TGCGCCAGCAGCCCGGACAGGGTAGAAAAACTGTTTTTT
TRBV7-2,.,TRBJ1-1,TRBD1,CASSLTGGDRAFF,TGTGCCAGCAGCCTGACAGGGGGCGACCGAGCTTTCTTT
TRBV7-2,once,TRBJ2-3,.,CASNPSGFSTDTQYF,TGTGCCAGCAACCCCTCGGGCTTTAGCACAGATACGCAGTATTTT
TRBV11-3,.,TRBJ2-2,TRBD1,CASSPGQGKGTGELFF,TGTGCCAGCAGCCCTGGACAGGGGAAAGGTACCGGGGAGCTGTTTTTT
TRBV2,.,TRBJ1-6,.,CASSDLGASPLHF,TGTGCCAGCAGTGATCTAGGGGCGTCACCCCTCCACTTT
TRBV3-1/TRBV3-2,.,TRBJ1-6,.,CASSQDPGNSPLHF,TGTGCCAGCAGCCAAGATCCGGGGAATTCACCCCTCCACTTT
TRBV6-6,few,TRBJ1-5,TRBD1,CASSNTGADQPQHF,TGTGCCAGCAGCAACACAGGGGCGGATCAGCCCCAGCATTTT
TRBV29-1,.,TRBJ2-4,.,CSVGLALEAKNIQYF,TGCAGCGTTGGGCTGGCTTTGGAAGCCAAAAACATTCAGTACTTC
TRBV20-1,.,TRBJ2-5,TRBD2,CSASSSGGAISPETQYF,TGCAGTGCTAGTTCCAGCGGGGGGGCGATTTCTCCGGAGACCCAGTACTTC
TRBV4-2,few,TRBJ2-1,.,CASSQTISSYNEQFF,TGTGCCAGCAGCCAGACTATTAGCTCCTACAATGAGCAGTTCTTC
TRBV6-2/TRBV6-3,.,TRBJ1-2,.,CASSYSMAGSGGYTF,TGTGCCAGCAGTTACTCGATGGCAGGGAGTGGTGGCTACACCTTC
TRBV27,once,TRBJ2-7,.,CASSPQHQGYEQYF,TGTGCCAGCAGTCCCCAGCATCAGGGCTACGAGCAGTACTTC
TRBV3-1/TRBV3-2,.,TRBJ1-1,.,CASSHRQNTEAFF,TGTGCCAGCAGCCATCGACAGAACACTGAAGCTTTCTTT
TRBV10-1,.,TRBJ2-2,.,CASSESFGQGYTNTGELFF,TGCGCCAGCAGTGAGTCGTTTGGGCAGGGATACACGAACACCGGGGAGCTGTTTTTT
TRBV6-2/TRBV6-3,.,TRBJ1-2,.,CASSYQQNYGYTF,TGTGCCAGCAGTTATCAACAGAACTATGGCTACACCTTC